Below, 4 T cell receptor beta chains from the same sample are listed, as sequenced in a study of T cell responses to AZD1222 COVID-19 vaccine. Profiled with immunoSEQ multiplex PCR; TCRdb holds only in-frame clones, not every one. The data contain around 130,000 clones, about nine tenths of them seen just once; the ten biggest clones take up 7.6%. Source: peripheral blood, taken on day 0 of AZD1222 vaccination. Receptors originate from an adult in good health.

CDR3 region: CASSPMRDEQFF. The CDR3 nucleotides read TGTGCCAGCAGCCCGATGAGGGATGAGCAGTTCTTC. The chain uses TRBV5-4 and TRBJ2-1; tentative D call: TRBD2 (5 bases). V was cut by 4 bases and J by 8 bases, with 10 bases left in between. The CDR3 has 12 amino acids. Germline loops: CDR1 SGHNT, CDR2 YYREEE (reference sequence).

The rearrangement uses TRBV7-2 and TRBJ2-7; D is perhaps TRBD1 or TRBD2 (5 bases each). This CDR3 is 15 amino acids long. V lost 3 bases and J 4 bases, leaving 16 bases between the germline ends. CDR1 and CDR2 (germline): SGHTA, FQGNSA. The CDR3 spells CASSLGPAQYYEQYF. The CDR3 DNA reads TGTGCCAGCAGCTTGGGACCAGCCCAGTATTACGAGCAGTACTTC.

V and J are TRBV10-3 and TRBJ2-3; unclear D gene. Germline V CDR1 and CDR2: ENHRY, SYGVKD. The CDR3 runs 15 residues. The germline V and J ends were trimmed by 7 bases and 2 bases, with 16 bases remaining between them. DNA for the CDR3: TGTGCCATCAAGACGTTCCTGGCGGACACAGATACGCAGTATTTT. It is translated as CAIKTFLADTDTQYF.

V is TRBV28 and J is TRBJ1-1; D gene unclear. Trimming removed 2 bases from V and 10 bases from J, with 14 bases in between. The CDR3 has 13 residues. Germline-derived CDR1 and CDR2 are MDHEN and SYDVKM. The CDR3 coding sequence is TGTGCCAGCAGTTTAAATTTATTCCTGGGAGCTTTCTTT. Translated: CASSLNLFLGAFF.